The rows below give T cell receptor beta chains drawn from one sample of a study of response to subunit inactivated influenza vaccine. Each CDR3 protein is one row after TCRdb ran MiXCR on the RT-PCR reads. The profile shows over 450,000 distinct CDR3 sequences, over 10% of them singletons. This specimen was PBMCs from blood, taken around seven weeks after vaccination. Receptor source: a man aged 45 to 65 who received an inactivated influenza vaccine. The CDR3 runs from the conserved cysteine through the conserved F or W. A D gene is named only where the DNA matches it firmly.

V gene,D gene,CDR3 length,J gene,CDR3 protein
TRBV6-2/TRBV6-3,NA,15,TRBJ2-1,CASSFWQGTYNEQFF
TRBV20-1,NA,13,TRBJ2-5,CSARVNGEETQYF
TRBV2,NA,14,TRBJ2-1,CASRGELTYNEQFF
TRBV20-1,TRBD2,15,TRBJ2-3,CSAHPWTSRTDTQYF
TRBV28,TRBD2,16,TRBJ2-7,CASRVPGTSLLNEQYF
TRBV2,TRBD1,15,TRBJ2-5,CASSEDRGRFQTQYF
TRBV5-1,TRBD2,14,TRBJ2-1,CARTEVAGDNEQFF
TRBV5-1,TRBD2,16,TRBJ2-1,CASSLVAGGGSNEQFF
TRBV15,TRBD1,17,TRBJ2-5,CATSTLRDSRPQETQYF
TRBV3-1,NA,13,TRBJ2-7,CASSQLSDSEQYF
TRBV20-1,NA,14,TRBJ2-7,CSARDLPDRYEQYF
TRBV9,NA,16,TRBJ2-5,CASSPIGDTPAETQYF
TRBV20-1,TRBD1,14,TRBJ2-3,CSAPGQGGTDTQYF
TRBV5-1,NA,14,TRBJ2-3,CASRTGTMTDTQYF
TRBV2,NA,14,TRBJ2-3,CASSDGTRAGTQYF
TRBV21-1,NA,19,TRBJ1-4,CASSKGWGALLGTNEKLFF
TRBV7-7,NA,13,TRBJ2-7,CASSVDTGSEQYF
TRBV10-3,NA,12,TRBJ2-1,CATSEQGNEQFF
TRBV20-1,NA,15,TRBJ1-2,CSARDWERANYGYTF
TRBV9,TRBD2,15,TRBJ2-5,CASSTGGGIGETQYF
TRBV20-1,TRBD1,13,TRBJ2-7,CSAGKNRGYEQYF
TRBV20-1,NA,13,TRBJ1-1,CSGSTASNTEAFF
TRBV7-6,TRBD2,15,TRBJ2-2,CASRDGLAGCGELFF
TRBV4-1,NA,16,TRBJ2-7,CASSQDLLWGRDEQYF
TRBV12-3/TRBV12-4,NA,12,TRBJ2-2,CASREGSGELFF
TRBV7-9,NA,15,TRBJ2-4,CASSPPAVAKNIQYF
TRBV12-3/TRBV12-4,NA,15,TRBJ2-1,CASRMTANSYNEQFF
TRBV7-8,NA,17,TRBJ2-6,CASSLARRSSGANVLTF
TRBV6-6,NA,13,TRBJ2-3,CASGRPGTDTQYF
TRBV5-5,NA,13,TRBJ2-7,CARGAGSPYEQYF
TRBV11-2,TRBD2,16,TRBJ2-1,CASSSTSGRHRDEQFF
TRBV2,NA,13,TRBJ1-2,CASSEGANYGYTF
TRBV11-3,TRBD1,15,TRBJ2-7,CASSSGQGAYYEQYF
TRBV5-1,NA,14,TRBJ1-2,CASSPDGKNYGYTF
TRBV20-1,TRBD2,14,TRBJ2-2,CSATGGFGPGELFF
TRBV6-1,NA,14,TRBJ1-6,CASRGGWGNSPLHF
TRBV5-1,NA,15,TRBJ2-2,CASSWTTRGTGELFF
TRBV5-5,NA,14,TRBJ1-5,CASTQGPSTQPQHF
TRBV5-5,TRBD2,14,TRBJ2-1,CASSLSLAGYEQFF
TRBV4-3,NA,18,TRBJ2-4,CASSHSLVRTGTKNIQYF
TRBV9,TRBD1,18,TRBJ2-3,CASSYQPGQQWVTDTQYF
TRBV20-1,NA,15,TRBJ1-3,CSARSDASSGNTIYF
TRBV28,NA,13,TRBJ2-1,CASSALGVYEQFF
TRBV9,TRBD2,16,TRBJ2-3,CASSGPLAGGADTQYF
TRBV3-1,TRBD2,18,TRBJ2-7,CASSQDGALAGGSYEQYF
TRBV4-3,TRBD1,19,TRBJ1-3,CASSQDLPRQGASGNTIYF
TRBV20-1,NA,12,TRBJ2-4,CSARDWENIQYF
TRBV7-2,TRBD1,15,TRBJ2-1,CASSLRTGGINLEFF
TRBV20-1,NA,16,TRBJ2-5,CCARDLISAGQETQYF
TRBV7-6,TRBD2,22,TRBJ2-1,CASSLELGSGRFGPRIDYEQFF
TRBV12-3/TRBV12-4,NA,14,TRBJ1-2,CASSLRDRLRGYTF
TRBV5-1,NA,15,TRBJ2-1,CASSLSTYSYNEQFF
TRBV18,NA,16,TRBJ2-2,CASSPPRGPNTGELFF
TRBV29-1,NA,11,TRBJ2-1,CSVVPLNEQFF
TRBV15,TRBD1,15,TRBJ2-1,CATSRAQGAYNEQFF
TRBV12-3/TRBV12-4,TRBD1,13,TRBJ1-2,CASKQTGRYGYTF
TRBV12-3/TRBV12-4,TRBD2,14,TRBJ2-1,CASSASGTYNEQFF
TRBV6-2/TRBV6-3,TRBD1,16,TRBJ2-1,CASIRARDRGYNEQFF
TRBV10-3,NA,13,TRBJ1-2,CAISEHGTGGYTF